This TCR beta chain emerged from a study of CD8 T cells in ankylosing spondylitis (dated by TCRdb to 2017 to 2019). About the study as a whole: T cell receptor beta repertoires were profiled in healthy donors and ankylosing spondylitis patients so that disease-linked TCR variants could be found. The full study cohort was made up of roughly 25 ankylosing spondylitis patients and 108 healthy donors. Samples of peripheral blood were taken, and for ankylosing spondylitis patients, synovial fluid was collected as well.

Instrument on record: Illumina HiSeq 2500. TCR beta libraries were prepared by quantitative 5'-RACE with molecular barcodes. The study's own analysis went as follows. Disease-linked TCR variants were identified with a new computational method built on a probabilistic model of VDJ rearrangement. TCRdb applied fastp at Q25 and MiXCR to the public reads, then kept only in-frame beta chains. Rows are unified per CDR3 protein, each entry keeping the most common DNA and genes. The V and J calls were not made by the authors but by TCRdb's processing. The sample table lists around 150,000 distinct CDR3 sequences, 11% of them with a count of one. The ten largest clones add up to roughly 4% of the sample. This clonotype was found a few times. Its antigen specificity is not known. The record has no base qualities; no much larger clone is one base away. The study at large found these results: Blood from ankylosing spondylitis patients appeared to be characterized by a TCR beta motif made up of several highly homologous amino acid variants. The disease-linked clones were reported to be significantly enriched in matched synovial fluid samples from ankylosing spondylitis patients. A CD8+ phenotype was shown by the disease-linked clones, which were found at relatively low frequencies in peripheral blood. Some of the motif variants had been reported before in the synovial fluid and blood of reactive arthritis patients, a finding that suggests common disease-initiation mechanisms.

The CDR3 goes from the cysteine to the phenylalanine over 15 residues. The retained sequence is limited to the CDR3, 45 bases, with the frame set at the first base. CDR1 and CDR2 (KGHDR, SFDVKD) derive from the germline V gene. Compared with germline, V lacks 6 bases and J lacks 8 bases; bases without a gene match: 7. Input material: blood, either unsorted or a sorted T cell fraction (not recorded which). The V and J segments used are TRBV24-1 and TRBJ2-1, with 12 bases in between that match TRBD2. The sequence was collected from a female donor with ankylosing spondylitis or in good health (not recorded which). At the DNA level, the sequence is TGTGCCACCAGTTCCCGGACTAGCGGGATCGATGAGCAGTTCTTC. Its protein is CATSSRTSGIDEQFF.